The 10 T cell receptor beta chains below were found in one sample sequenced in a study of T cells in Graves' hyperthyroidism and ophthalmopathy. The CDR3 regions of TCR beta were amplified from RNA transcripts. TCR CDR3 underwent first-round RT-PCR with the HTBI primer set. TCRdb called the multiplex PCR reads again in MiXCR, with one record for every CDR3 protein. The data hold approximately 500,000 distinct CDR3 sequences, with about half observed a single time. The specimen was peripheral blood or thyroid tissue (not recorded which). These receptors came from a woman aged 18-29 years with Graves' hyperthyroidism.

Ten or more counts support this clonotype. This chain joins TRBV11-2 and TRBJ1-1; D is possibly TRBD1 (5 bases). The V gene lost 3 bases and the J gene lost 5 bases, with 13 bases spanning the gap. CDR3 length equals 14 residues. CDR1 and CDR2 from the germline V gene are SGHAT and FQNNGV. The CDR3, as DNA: TGTGCCAGCAGCTTTAGTGTCAGGGAGACTGAAGCTTTCTTT. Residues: CASSFSVRETEAFF.

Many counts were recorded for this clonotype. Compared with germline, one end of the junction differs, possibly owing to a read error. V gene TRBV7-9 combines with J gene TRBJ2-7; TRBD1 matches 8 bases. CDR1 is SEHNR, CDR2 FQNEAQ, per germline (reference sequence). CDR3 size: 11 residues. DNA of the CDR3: TGTGCCAGCAGCTTAGGCAGGGGGCCCAACTTC. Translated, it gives CASSLGRGPNF.

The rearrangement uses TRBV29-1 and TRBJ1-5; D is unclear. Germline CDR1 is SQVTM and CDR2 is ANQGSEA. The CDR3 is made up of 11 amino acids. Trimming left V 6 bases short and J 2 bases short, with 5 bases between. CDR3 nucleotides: TGCAGCGTAGATGGCAATCAGCCCCAGCATTTT. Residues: CSVDGNQPQHF.

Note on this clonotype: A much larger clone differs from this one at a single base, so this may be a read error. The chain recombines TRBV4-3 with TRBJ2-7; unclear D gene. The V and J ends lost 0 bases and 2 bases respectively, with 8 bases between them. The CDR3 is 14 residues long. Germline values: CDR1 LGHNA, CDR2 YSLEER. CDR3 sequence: CASSQEDGAYEQYF. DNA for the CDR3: TGCGCCAGCAGCCAAGAAGACGGAGCCTACGAGCAGTACTTC.

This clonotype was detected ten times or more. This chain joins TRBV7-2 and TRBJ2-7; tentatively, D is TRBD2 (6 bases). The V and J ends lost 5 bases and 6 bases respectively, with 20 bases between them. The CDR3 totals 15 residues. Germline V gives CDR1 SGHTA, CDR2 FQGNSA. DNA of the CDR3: TGTGCCAGCAGCGACCTCCGGGACTTTTTAAGCGAGCAGTACTTC. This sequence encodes CASSDLRDFLSEQYF.

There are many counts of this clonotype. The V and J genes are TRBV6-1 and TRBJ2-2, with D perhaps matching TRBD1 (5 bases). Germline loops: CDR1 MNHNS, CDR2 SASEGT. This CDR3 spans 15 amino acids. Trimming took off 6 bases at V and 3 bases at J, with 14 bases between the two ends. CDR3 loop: CASSPGAFYTGELFF. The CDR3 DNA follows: TGTGCCAGCAGCCCTGGGGCTTTCTACACCGGGGAGCTGTTTTTT.

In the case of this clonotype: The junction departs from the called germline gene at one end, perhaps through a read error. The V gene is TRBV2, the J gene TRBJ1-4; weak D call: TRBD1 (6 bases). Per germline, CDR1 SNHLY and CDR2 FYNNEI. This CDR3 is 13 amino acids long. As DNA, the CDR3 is TGTGCCAGCAGCGAAGGGGGAAAGGAAAAACTGTTTTTT. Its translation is CASSEGGKEKLFF.

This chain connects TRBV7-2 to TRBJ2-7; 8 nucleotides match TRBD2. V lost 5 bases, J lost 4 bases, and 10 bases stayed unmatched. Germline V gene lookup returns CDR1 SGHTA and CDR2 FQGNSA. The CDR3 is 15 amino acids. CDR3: CASSHGAGDIYEQYF. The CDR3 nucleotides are TGTGCCAGCAGCCATGGAGCGGGAGACATATACGAGCAGTACTTC.

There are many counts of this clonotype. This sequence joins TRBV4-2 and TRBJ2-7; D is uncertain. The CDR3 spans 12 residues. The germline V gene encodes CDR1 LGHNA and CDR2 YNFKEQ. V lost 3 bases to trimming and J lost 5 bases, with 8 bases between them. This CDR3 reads CASSQNTDEQYF. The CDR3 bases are TGTGCCAGCAGCCAGAATACCGACGAGCAGTACTTC.

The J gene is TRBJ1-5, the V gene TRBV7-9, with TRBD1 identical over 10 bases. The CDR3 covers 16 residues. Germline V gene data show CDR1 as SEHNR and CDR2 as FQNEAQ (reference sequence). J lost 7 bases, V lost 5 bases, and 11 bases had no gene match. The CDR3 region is CASSAHLTGQGQPQHF. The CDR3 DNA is TGTGCCAGCAGCGCCCACCTGACGGGACAGGGGCAGCCCCAGCATTTT. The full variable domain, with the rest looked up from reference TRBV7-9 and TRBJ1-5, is DTGVSQNPRHKITKRGQNVTFRCDPISEHNRLYWYRQTLGQGPEFLTYFQNEAQLEKSRLLSDRFSAERPKGSFSTLEIQRTEQGDSAMYLCASSAHLTGQGQPQHFGDGTRLSIL.